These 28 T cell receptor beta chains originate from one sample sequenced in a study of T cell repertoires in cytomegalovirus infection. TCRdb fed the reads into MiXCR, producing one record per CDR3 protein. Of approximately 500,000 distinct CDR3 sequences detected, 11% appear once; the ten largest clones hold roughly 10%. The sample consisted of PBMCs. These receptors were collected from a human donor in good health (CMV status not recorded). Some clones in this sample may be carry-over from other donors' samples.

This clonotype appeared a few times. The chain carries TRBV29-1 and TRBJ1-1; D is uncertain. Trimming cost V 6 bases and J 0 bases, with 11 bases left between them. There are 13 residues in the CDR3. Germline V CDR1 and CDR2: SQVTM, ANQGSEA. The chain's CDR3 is CSVATRMNTEAFF. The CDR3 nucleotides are TGCAGCGTCGCAACTAGGATGAACACTGAAGCTTTCTTT.

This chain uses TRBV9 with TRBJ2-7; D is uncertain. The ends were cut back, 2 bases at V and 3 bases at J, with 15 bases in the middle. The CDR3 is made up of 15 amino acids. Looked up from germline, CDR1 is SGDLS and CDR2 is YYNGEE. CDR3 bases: TGTGCCAGCAGCGTTAGCTTCGGACGAAACTACGAGCAGTACTTC. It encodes CASSVSFGRNYEQYF.

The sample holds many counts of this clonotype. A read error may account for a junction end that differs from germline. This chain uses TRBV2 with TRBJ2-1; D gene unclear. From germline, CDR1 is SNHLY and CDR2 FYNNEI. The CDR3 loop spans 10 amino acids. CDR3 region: CASSEFGPGF. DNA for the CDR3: TGTGCCAGCAGTGAATTTGGGCCCGGCTTC.

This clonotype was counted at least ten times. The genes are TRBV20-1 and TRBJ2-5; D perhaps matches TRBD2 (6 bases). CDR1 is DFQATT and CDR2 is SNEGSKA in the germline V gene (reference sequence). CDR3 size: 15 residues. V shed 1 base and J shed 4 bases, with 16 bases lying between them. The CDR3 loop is CSARVEDYKPETQYF. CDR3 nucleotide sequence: TGCAGTGCTAGAGTAGAGGACTATAAGCCAGAGACCCAGTACTTC.

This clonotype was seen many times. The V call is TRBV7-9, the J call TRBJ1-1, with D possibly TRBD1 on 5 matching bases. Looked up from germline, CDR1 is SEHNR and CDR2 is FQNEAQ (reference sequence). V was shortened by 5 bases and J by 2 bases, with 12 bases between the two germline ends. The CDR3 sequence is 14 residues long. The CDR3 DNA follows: TGTGCCAGCAGCAAGACGCAGGGAAACACTGAAGCTTTCTTT. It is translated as CASSKTQGNTEAFF. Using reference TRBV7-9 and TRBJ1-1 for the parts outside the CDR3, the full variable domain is DTGVSQNPRHKITKRGQNVTFRCDPISEHNRLYWYRQTLGQGPEFLTYFQNEAQLEKSRLLSDRFSAERPKGSFSTLEIQRTEQGDSAMYLCASSKTQGNTEAFFGQGTRLTVV.

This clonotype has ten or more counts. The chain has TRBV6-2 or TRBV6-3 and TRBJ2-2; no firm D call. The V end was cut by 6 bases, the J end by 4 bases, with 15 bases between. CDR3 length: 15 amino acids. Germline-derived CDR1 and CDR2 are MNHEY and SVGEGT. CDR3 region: CASRLGLRLTGELFF. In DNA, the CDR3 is TGTGCCAGCAGATTAGGATTACGCCTCACCGGGGAGCTGTTTTTT.

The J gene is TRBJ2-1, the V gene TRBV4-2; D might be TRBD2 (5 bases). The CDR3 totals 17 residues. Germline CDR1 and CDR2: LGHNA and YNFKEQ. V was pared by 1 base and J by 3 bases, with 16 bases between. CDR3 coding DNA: TGTGCCAGCAGCCAAGCCTCGCGGGCTAGTCTCTACAATGAGCAGTTCTTC. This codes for CASSQASRASLYNEQFF.

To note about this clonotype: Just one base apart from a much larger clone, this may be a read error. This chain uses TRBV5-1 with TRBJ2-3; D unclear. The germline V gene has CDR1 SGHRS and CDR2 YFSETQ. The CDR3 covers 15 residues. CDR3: CAGSLDLGSTDTQYF. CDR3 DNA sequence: TGCGCCGGCAGCTTGGATTTGGGGAGCACAGATACGCAGTATTTT.

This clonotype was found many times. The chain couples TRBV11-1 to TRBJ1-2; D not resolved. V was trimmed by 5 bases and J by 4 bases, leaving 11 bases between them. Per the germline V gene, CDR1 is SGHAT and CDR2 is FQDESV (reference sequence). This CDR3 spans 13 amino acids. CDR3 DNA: TGTGCCAGCAGCACCGGCGGCAGCTATGGCTACACCTTC. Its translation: CASSTGGSYGYTF. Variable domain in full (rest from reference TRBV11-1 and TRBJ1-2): EAEVAQSPRYKITEKSQAVAFWCDPISGHATLYWYRQILGQGPELLVQFQDESVVDDSQLPKDRFSAERLKGVDSTLKIQPAELGDSAMYLCASSTGGSYGYTFGSGTRLTVV.

CDR3 nucleotides: TGTGCCAGCAGCCCTGAGGGGGCAGACTACACCTTC. This encodes CASSPEGADYTF. The gene calls are TRBV7-6 and TRBJ1-2; 7 nucleotides match TRBD1. Unmatched junction bases numbered 7, after V lost 5 bases and J lost 10 bases. Germline lookup yields CDR1 SGHVS and CDR2 FNYEAQ. The CDR3 extends over 12 amino acids.

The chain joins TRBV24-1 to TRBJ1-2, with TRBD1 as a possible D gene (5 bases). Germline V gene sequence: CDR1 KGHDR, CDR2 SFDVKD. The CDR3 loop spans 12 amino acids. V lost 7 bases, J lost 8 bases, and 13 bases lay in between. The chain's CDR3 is CATSKTGLGYTF. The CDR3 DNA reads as TGTGCCACCAGCAAAACAGGACTGGGCTACACCTTC.

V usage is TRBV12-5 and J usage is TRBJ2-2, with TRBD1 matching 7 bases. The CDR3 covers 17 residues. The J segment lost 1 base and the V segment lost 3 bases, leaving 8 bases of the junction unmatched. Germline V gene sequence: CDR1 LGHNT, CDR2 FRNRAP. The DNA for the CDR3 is TGTGCTAGTGGTTTTCATGGCAGGGGGTTGAACACCGGGGAGCTGTTTTTT. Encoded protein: CASGFHGRGLNTGELFF.

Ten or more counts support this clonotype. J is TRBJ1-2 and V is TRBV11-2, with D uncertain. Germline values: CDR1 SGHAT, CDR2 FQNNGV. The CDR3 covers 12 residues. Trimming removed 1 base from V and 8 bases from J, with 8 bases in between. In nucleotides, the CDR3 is TGTGCCAGCAGCTTAGGGACGTACGGCTACACCTTC. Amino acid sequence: CASSLGTYGYTF. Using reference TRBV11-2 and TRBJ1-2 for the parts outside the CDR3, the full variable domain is EAGVAQSPRYKIIEKRQSVAFWCNPISGHATLYWYQQILGQGPKLLIQFQNNGVVDDSQLPKDRFSAERLKGVDSTLKIQPAKLEDSAVYLCASSLGTYGYTFGSGTRLTVV.

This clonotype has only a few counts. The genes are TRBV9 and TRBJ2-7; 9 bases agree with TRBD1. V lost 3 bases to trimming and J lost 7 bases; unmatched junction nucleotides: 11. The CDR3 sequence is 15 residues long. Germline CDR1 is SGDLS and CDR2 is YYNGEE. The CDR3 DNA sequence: TGTGCCAGCAGCGCGGCGGGACAGGGAGGTCGGGAGCAGTACTTC. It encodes CASSAAGQGGREQYF.

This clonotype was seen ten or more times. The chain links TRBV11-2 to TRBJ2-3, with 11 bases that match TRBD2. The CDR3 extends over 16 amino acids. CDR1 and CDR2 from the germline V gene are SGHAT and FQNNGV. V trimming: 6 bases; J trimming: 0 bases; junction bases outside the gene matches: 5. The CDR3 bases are TGTGCCAGCAGTCGAACTAGCGGGGGCAGCACAGATACGCAGTATTTT. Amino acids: CASSRTSGGSTDTQYF. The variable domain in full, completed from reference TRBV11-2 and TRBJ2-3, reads EAGVAQSPRYKIIEKRQSVAFWCNPISGHATLYWYQQILGQGPKLLIQFQNNGVVDDSQLPKDRFSAERLKGVDSTLKIQPAKLEDSAVYLCASSRTSGGSTDTQYFGPGTRLTVL.

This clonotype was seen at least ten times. CDR3 sequence (DNA): TGTGCCAGCAGCTTCCGGGGTATTGACGAGCAGTACTTC. This translates into CASSFRGIDEQYF. The rearrangement links TRBV7-2 to TRBJ2-7; possible D gene TRBD2, 5 bases. Germline-derived CDR1 and CDR2 are SGHTA and FQGNSA. This CDR3 is built from 13 residues. V gave up 3 bases and J gave up 5 bases, with 11 bases separating them. The variable domain in full, completed from reference TRBV7-2 and TRBJ2-7, reads GAGVSQSPSNKVTEKGKDVELRCDPISGHTALYWYRQSLGQGLEFLIYFQGNSAPDKSGLPSDRFSAERTGGSVSTLTIQRTQQEDSAVYLCASSFRGIDEQYFGPGTRLTVT.

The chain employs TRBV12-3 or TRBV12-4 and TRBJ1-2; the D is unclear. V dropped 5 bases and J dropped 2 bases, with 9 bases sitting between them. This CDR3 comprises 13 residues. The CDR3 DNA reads TGTGCCAGCAGTGCCAGCTTGAACTATGGCTACACCTTC. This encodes CASSASLNYGYTF.

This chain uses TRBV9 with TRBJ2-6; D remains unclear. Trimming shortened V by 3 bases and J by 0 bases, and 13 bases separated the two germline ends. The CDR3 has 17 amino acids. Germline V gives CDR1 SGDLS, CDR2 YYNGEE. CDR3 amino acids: CASSDRSPTSGANVLTF. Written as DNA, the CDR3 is TGTGCCAGCAGCGACAGAAGTCCTACCTCTGGGGCCAACGTCCTGACTTTC. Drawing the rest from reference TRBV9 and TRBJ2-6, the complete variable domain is DSGVTQTPKHLITATGQRVTLRCSPRSGDLSVYWYQQSLDQGLQFLIQYYNGEERAKGNILERFSAQQFPDLHSELNLSSLELGDSALYFCASSDRSPTSGANVLTFGAGSRLTVL.

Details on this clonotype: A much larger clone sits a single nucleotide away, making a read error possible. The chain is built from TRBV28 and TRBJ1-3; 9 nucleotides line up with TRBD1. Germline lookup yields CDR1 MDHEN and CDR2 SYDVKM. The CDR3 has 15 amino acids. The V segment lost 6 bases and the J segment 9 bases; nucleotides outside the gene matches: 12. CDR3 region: CASRPPQGARSTIYF. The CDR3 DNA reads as TGTGCCAGCAGGCCCCCACAGGGGGCCCGAAGCACCATATATTTT.

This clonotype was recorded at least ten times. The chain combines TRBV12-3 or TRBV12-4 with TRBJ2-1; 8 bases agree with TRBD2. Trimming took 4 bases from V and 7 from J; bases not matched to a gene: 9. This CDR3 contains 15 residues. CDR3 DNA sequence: TGTGCCAGCAGTTCAGCGGGAGTGGCGGGTAATGAGCAGTTCTTC. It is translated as CASSSAGVAGNEQFF.

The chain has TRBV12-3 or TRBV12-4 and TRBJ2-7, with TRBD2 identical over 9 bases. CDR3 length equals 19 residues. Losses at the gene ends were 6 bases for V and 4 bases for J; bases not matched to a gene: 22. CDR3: CASRANGTSLLRRRYEQYF. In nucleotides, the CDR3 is TGTGCCAGCAGGGCTAACGGGACTAGCCTACTAAGACGTCGATACGAGCAGTACTTC.

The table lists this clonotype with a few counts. The CDR3 nucleotides read TGTGCCATCAGTGGGGTTAGCGGGAGCTCCTACGAGCAGTACTTC. Translation: CAISGVSGSSYEQYF. This chain connects TRBV10-3 to TRBJ2-7; 9 bases are a match to TRBD2. Germline lookup yields CDR1 ENHRY and CDR2 SYGVKD. The CDR3 has 15 residues. After removal of 4 bases from V and 0 bases from J, the junction contained 4 bases not matched to a gene.

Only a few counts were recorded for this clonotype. The CDR3 sequence is CSVGGLRGTGELFF. CDR3 in DNA: TGCAGCGTCGGGGGTCTTAGGGGCACCGGGGAGCTGTTTTTT. This sequence joins TRBV29-1 and TRBJ2-2, with a possible D match to TRBD2 (6 bases). V shed 6 bases and J shed 4 bases, with 15 bases lying between them. The germline V gene encodes CDR1 SQVTM and CDR2 ANQGSEA. The CDR3 has 14 residues.

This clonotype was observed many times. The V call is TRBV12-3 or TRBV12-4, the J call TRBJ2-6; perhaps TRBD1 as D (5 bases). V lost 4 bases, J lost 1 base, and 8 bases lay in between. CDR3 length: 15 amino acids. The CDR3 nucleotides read TGTGCCAGCAGTTCAGGGTGGTCTGGGGCCAACGTCCTGACTTTC. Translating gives CASSSGWSGANVLTF.

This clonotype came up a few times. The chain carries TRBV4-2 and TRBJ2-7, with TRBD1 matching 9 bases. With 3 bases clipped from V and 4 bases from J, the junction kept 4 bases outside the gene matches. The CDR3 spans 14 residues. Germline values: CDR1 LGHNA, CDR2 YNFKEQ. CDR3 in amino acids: CASSHGTGSYEQYF. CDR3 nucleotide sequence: TGTGCCAGCAGCCACGGGACAGGGTCATACGAGCAGTACTTC.

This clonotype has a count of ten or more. CDR3 DNA sequence: TGTGCCAGCAGTGGGACAGGGACAGAAGAGACCCAGTACTTC. The encoded protein is CASSGTGTEETQYF. The V and J genes are TRBV5-6 and TRBJ2-5; 9 bases match TRBD1. This CDR3 region has 14 residues. V was clipped by 5 bases and J by 3 bases; unmatched bases: 5. Looked up from germline, CDR1 is SGHDT and CDR2 is YYEEEE.

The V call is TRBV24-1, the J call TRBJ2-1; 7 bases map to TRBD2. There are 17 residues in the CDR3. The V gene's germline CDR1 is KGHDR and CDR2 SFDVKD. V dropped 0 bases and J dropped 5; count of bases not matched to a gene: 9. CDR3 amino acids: CATSDLGGIGGDNEQFF. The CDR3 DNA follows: TGTGCCACCAGTGATTTGGGCGGTATTGGGGGGGACAATGAGCAGTTCTTC.

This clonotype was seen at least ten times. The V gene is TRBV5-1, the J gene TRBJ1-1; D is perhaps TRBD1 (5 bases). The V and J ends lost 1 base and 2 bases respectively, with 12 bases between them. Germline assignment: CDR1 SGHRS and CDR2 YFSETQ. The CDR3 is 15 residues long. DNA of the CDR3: TGCGCCAGCAGCTTGACGGGACCGCCCAACACTGAAGCTTTCTTT. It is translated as CASSLTGPPNTEAFF.